A single T cell receptor (beta chain) is shown here with its context. Its antigen is currently unknown. This CDR3 region has 13 residues. V dropped 1 base and J dropped 8 bases, with 10 bases sitting between them. The germline gives CDR1 SGHTA, CDR2 FQGNSA. This specimen comes from a study of shared clonotypes between healthy human individuals. The study's findings and limits: Naive subsets generally exceeded memory subsets in estimated richness.

Data came from immunoSEQ multiplex PCR; TCRdb stores just in-frame clones and leaves some out. The table shows 2 million to 2.5 million clones, with approximately 95% occurring only once. The V call is TRBV7-2, the J call TRBJ2-3; D uncertain. The sample was naive CD4+ T cells sorted from blood. Subset of the sample: CD45RA+ positively selected. The receptor was derived from a man aged 18-30 years in good health. The CDR3 nucleotides read TGTGCCAGCAGCTTAGGCGGCCCGCGTACGCAGTATTTT. This sequence encodes CASSLGGPRTQYF.